Shown below are 28 T cell receptor beta chains from a single sample sequenced in a study of OX40 agonist ivuxolimab in advanced cancers. Libraries were prepared by immunoSEQ multiplex PCR; TCRdb keeps only in-frame clonotypes and omits some of them. The sample shows 65,000 to 80,000 clones, around 92% of them seen only once. The starting material was CD4+ or CD8+ T cells sorted from blood, obtained in a trial of the OX40 agonist ivuxolimab. These receptors came from an adult with an advanced solid tumor such as melanoma, head and neck, liver or kidney cancer.

This chain joins TRBV28 and TRBJ2-1, with D maybe TRBD1 (5 bases). With 8 bases removed from V and 9 bases from J, the gap between germline ends came to 14 bases. CDR1 is MDHEN, CDR2 SYDVKM, per germline. The length of the CDR3 is 12 residues. CDR3 sequence (DNA): TGTGCCAGCCGGCAGACAGTGGGTGAGCAGTTCTTC. Amino acids: CASRQTVGEQFF.

The chain couples TRBV7-3 to TRBJ2-5, with D perhaps TRBD2 (6 bases). The V end was cut by 5 bases, the J end by 4 bases, with 11 bases between. The germline gives CDR1 SGHTA, CDR2 FQGTGA. The CDR3 extends over 13 amino acids. The CDR3 protein is CASSPGTLETQYF. CDR3 coding DNA: TGTGCCAGCAGCCCGGGGACTTTAGAGACCCAGTACTTC.

The chain is built from TRBV7-9 and TRBJ2-1; D gene unclear. Between the trimmed V and J ends, which lost 1 base and 9 bases, there was a span of 10 bases. Germline lookup yields CDR1 SEHNR and CDR2 FQNEAQ (reference sequence). The CDR3 loop spans 13 amino acids. CDR3 sequence (DNA): TGTGCCAGCAGCTTAGATTCGCCCAGTGAGCAGTTCTTC. This codes for CASSLDSPSEQFF.

This chain connects TRBV7-3 to TRBJ2-1, with D possibly matching TRBD1 (6 bases). The CDR3 runs 15 residues. Per the germline V gene, CDR1 is SGHTA and CDR2 is FQGTGA. The V end was cut by 5 bases, the J end by 5 bases, with 16 bases between. The CDR3 is CASSPPDRTHNEQFF. The CDR3 DNA sequence: TGTGCCAGCAGCCCCCCCGACAGGACTCACAATGAGCAGTTCTTC.

CDR3 in DNA: TGTGCCAGCAGCACGACAGTACCAACTGAGCAGTTCTTC. Amino acid sequence: CASSTTVPTEQFF. This chain uses TRBV7-3 with TRBJ2-1, with D possibly being TRBD1 (5 bases). The V gene lost 5 bases and the J gene lost 9 bases, with 14 bases spanning the gap. The CDR3 contains 13 residues. In germline, CDR1 is SGHTA, CDR2 FQGTGA.

The gene calls are TRBV9 and TRBJ2-1, with a possible D match to TRBD1 (6 bases). Trimming shortened V by 7 bases and J by 6 bases, and 17 bases separated the two germline ends. The CDR3 extends over 14 amino acids. Per the germline V gene, CDR1 is SGDLS and CDR2 is YYNGEE. The CDR3 region is CASAHPGRGNEQFF. The CDR3, as DNA: TGTGCCAGCGCCCATCCGGGCAGGGGCAATGAGCAGTTCTTC.

The V gene is TRBV5-1, the J gene TRBJ1-1; D might be TRBD1 (6 bases). Trimming left V 7 bases short and J 4 bases short, with 20 bases between. Germline CDR1 SGHRS, CDR2 YFSETQ. The CDR3 contains 15 residues. The CDR3 loop is CASRKTGKGSTEAFF. The CDR3 nucleotides read TGCGCCAGCCGCAAAACAGGGAAGGGGAGCACTGAAGCTTTCTTT.

The rearrangement links TRBV19 to TRBJ1-5, with D unresolved. The CDR3 sequence is 12 residues long. Trimming left V 5 bases short and J 7 bases short, with 9 bases between. Germline values: CDR1 LNHDA, CDR2 SQIVND (reference sequence). CDR3 loop: CASSFQVQPQHF. The CDR3 DNA is TGTGCCAGTAGTTTCCAGGTGCAGCCCCAGCATTTT. Filled out from reference TRBV19 and TRBJ1-5, the complete variable domain reads DGGITQSPKYLFRKEGQNVTLSCEQNLNHDAMYWYRQDPGQGLRLIYYSQIVNDFQKGDIAEGYSVSREKKESFPLTVTSAQKNPTAFYLCASSFQVQPQHFGDGTRLSIL.

V gene TRBV29-1 combines with J gene TRBJ2-3; D uncertain. Germline CDR1 and CDR2: SQVTM and ANQGSEA. The CDR3 extends over 15 amino acids. V was trimmed by 6 bases and J by 2 bases, leaving 18 bases between them. Written as DNA, the CDR3 is TGCAGCGTGTCCGGAAGGGTGGCCTTCACAGATACGCAGTATTTT. Translating gives CSVSGRVAFTDTQYF.

The V and J genes are TRBV21-1 and TRBJ2-2; the D call TRBD2 from the table was never checked on the DNA. TRBV21-1 is a pseudogene segment. The CDR3 has 20 amino acids. CDR3 nucleotide sequence: TGTGCCAGCAGCAAAGTCGCTAGCGGGAAGTGTACAAAATCCGCCGGGGAGCTGTTTTTT. This sequence encodes CASSKVASGKCTKSAGELFF.

The CDR3 nucleotides are TGTGCCAGCCGGACCGGGACCCCAAACACCGGGGAGCTGTTTTTT. It is translated as CASRTGTPNTGELFF. The chain has TRBV7-3 and TRBJ2-2, with D perhaps TRBD1 or TRBD2 (5 bases each). The CDR3 sequence is 15 residues long. The V gene lost 8 bases and the J gene lost 2 bases, with 15 bases spanning the gap. Per the germline V gene, CDR1 is SGHTA and CDR2 is FQGTGA.

The genes are TRBV5-1 and TRBJ2-7; TRBD2 agrees at 16 bases. Per germline, CDR1 SGHRS and CDR2 YFSETQ. This CDR3 region has 19 residues. V shed 3 bases, J shed 0 bases, and the junction held 9 bases outside the gene matches. CDR3 residues: CASSWGTSGRAQFSYEQYF. CDR3 in DNA: TGCGCCAGCAGCTGGGGGACTAGCGGGAGGGCCCAATTCTCCTACGAGCAGTACTTC. Drawing the rest from reference TRBV5-1 and TRBJ2-7, the complete variable domain is KAGVTQTPRYLIKTRGQQVTLSCSPISGHRSVSWYQQTPGQGLQFLFEYFSETQRNKGNFPGRFSGRQFSNSRSEMNVSTLELGDSALYLCASSWGTSGRAQFSYEQYFGPGTRLTVT.

This clone was recorded a few times. The V call is TRBV7-3, the J call TRBJ1-1, with a possible D match to TRBD1 (5 bases). V lost 0 bases to trimming and J lost 7 bases, with 12 bases between them. In germline, CDR1 is SGHTA, CDR2 FQGTGA. The CDR3 spans 14 residues. CDR3 amino acids: CASSLTREVGEAFF. The CDR3 DNA follows: TGTGCCAGCAGCTTAACCAGGGAAGTTGGTGAAGCTTTCTTT.

This rearrangement joins TRBV7-3 to TRBJ2-7; 8 bases agree with TRBD2. The germline gives CDR1 SGHTA, CDR2 FQGTGA. This CDR3 has 13 residues. J lost 3 bases, V lost 2 bases, and 0 bases had no gene match. The chain's CDR3 is CASSLAGGYEQYF. CDR3 bases: TGTGCCAGCAGCTTAGCGGGGGGCTACGAGCAGTACTTC. The whole variable domain, filled in from reference TRBV7-3 and TRBJ2-7, reads GAGVSQTPSNKVTEKGKYVELRCDPISGHTALYWYRQSLGQGPEFLIYFQGTGAADDSGLPNDRFFAVRPEGSVSTLKIQRTERGDSAVYLCASSLAGGYEQYFGPGTRLTVT.

This chain links TRBV5-1 with TRBJ2-7; weak D call: TRBD2 (5 bases). There are 17 residues in the CDR3. The V gene lost 1 base and the J gene lost 0 bases, with 17 bases spanning the gap. From germline, CDR1 is SGHRS and CDR2 YFSETQ. CDR3 sequence reads: CASSLSRRASFSYEQYF. The CDR3 nucleotides read TGCGCCAGCAGCTTGTCCCGGCGGGCCTCCTTCTCCTACGAGCAGTACTTC.

CDR3 region: CASSPIAGGPYNEQFF. CDR3 nucleotide sequence: TGTGCCAGCAGCCCCATAGCGGGAGGGCCGTACAATGAGCAGTTCTTC. The rearrangement uses TRBV7-2 and TRBJ2-1; TRBD2 agrees at 11 bases. The V segment lost 5 bases and the J segment 4 bases; nucleotides outside the gene matches: 7. Germline CDR1 reads SGHTA; CDR2 reads FQGNSA. The CDR3 spans 16 residues.

This chain joins TRBV5-1 and TRBJ2-5; D is ambiguous. Trimming took off 5 bases at V and 5 bases at J, with 16 bases between the two ends. This CDR3 has 14 residues. From germline, CDR1 is SGHRS and CDR2 YFSETQ. The chain's CDR3 is CASSINSPEETQYF. Written as DNA, the CDR3 is TGCGCCAGCAGTATAAACTCCCCTGAGGAGACCCAGTACTTC.

The gene calls are TRBV21-1 and TRBJ2-1. TRBV21-1 is deemed a pseudogene. The CDR3 loop spans 19 amino acids. In DNA form, the CDR3 reads TGTGCCAGCAGCACGCCGGGACCGACCCTTCTCGGCTCCTACAATGAGCAGTTCTTC. Translation: CASSTPGPTLLGSYNEQFF.

V and J are TRBV9 and TRBJ1-1, with D uncertain. V gave up 0 bases and J gave up 0 bases, with 6 bases separating them. This CDR3 has 14 residues. CDR1 is SGDLS and CDR2 is YYNGEE in the germline V gene. CDR3 in DNA: TGTGCCAGCAGCGTAGGACATATGAACACTGAAGCTTTCTTT. This sequence encodes CASSVGHMNTEAFF. Full variable domain (remainder filled in from reference TRBV9 and TRBJ1-1): DSGVTQTPKHLITATGQRVTLRCSPRSGDLSVYWYQQSLDQGLQFLIQYYNGEERAKGNILERFSAQQFPDLHSELNLSSLELGDSALYFCASSVGHMNTEAFFGQGTRLTVV.

V is TRBV7-8 and J is TRBJ1-2; TRBD1 agrees at 7 bases. The J segment lost 5 bases and the V segment lost 2 bases, leaving 14 bases of the junction unmatched. In germline, CDR1 is SGHVS, CDR2 FQNEAQ. CDR3 length equals 17 residues. CDR3 residues: CASSLMPGQRPRYGYTF. For the CDR3, the DNA is TGTGCCAGCAGCTTAATGCCGGGACAGAGGCCGAGGTATGGCTACACCTTC.

V usage is TRBV7-9 and J usage is TRBJ2-3, with D unresolved. The CDR3 spans 14 residues. Trimming took 2 bases from V and 0 from J, leaving 6 bases between them. The germline V gene encodes CDR1 SEHNR and CDR2 FQNEAQ (reference sequence). CDR3 DNA: TGTGCCAGCAGCTTATCAGACAGCACAGATACGCAGTATTTT. Encoded protein: CASSLSDSTDTQYF.

The chain has TRBV6-6 and TRBJ2-5, with 14 positions matching TRBD2. CDR3 length: 14 amino acids. Per the germline V gene, CDR1 is MNHNY and CDR2 is SVGAGI (reference sequence). V trimming: 8 bases; J trimming: 5 bases; junction bases outside the gene matches: 4. Here the CDR3 DNA reads TGTGCCAGCTTGACTAGCGGGAGGGGGGAGACCCAGTACTTC. Its protein product is CASLTSGRGETQYF.

The chain employs TRBV7-8 and TRBJ2-7, with 8 bases identical to TRBD2. CDR1 SGHVS and CDR2 FQNEAQ come from the germline V gene. The CDR3 has 13 residues. V lost 3 bases, J lost 3 bases, and 1 base stayed unmatched. The CDR3 region is CASSFAGGYEQYF. Written as DNA, the CDR3 is TGTGCCAGCAGCTTTGCGGGGGGCTACGAGCAGTACTTC.

The V and J genes are TRBV19 and TRBJ1-5; TRBD1 agrees at 8 bases. J lost 5 bases, V lost 1 base, and 4 bases had no gene match. Germline V gene lookup returns CDR1 LNHDA and CDR2 SQIVND (reference sequence). The length of the CDR3 is 15 residues. The CDR3, as DNA: TGTGCCAGTAGTATAGGACAGGGGCCCCATCAGCCCCAGCATTTT. This gives the protein CASSIGQGPHQPQHF.

V is TRBV30 and J is TRBJ1-4; the match to TRBD1 covers 8 bases. The trim removed 4 bases at V and 5 bases at J, leaving 6 bases unmatched. From germline, CDR1 is GTSNPN and CDR2 SVGIG (reference sequence). This CDR3 is 14 amino acids long. CDR3 DNA sequence: TGTGCCTGGAACGACAGGGGCCAGAATGAAAAACTGTTTTTT. Translated, it gives CAWNDRGQNEKLFF.

In its sample, this clone was seen a few times. In DNA, the CDR3 is TGTGCCAGCAGCGGTCGCTCCGGGACAGATGCCAACTATGGCTACACCTTC. Its protein product is CASSGRSGTDANYGYTF. The chain links TRBV7-9 to TRBJ1-2; 7 bases are a match to TRBD1. The CDR3 covers 17 residues. Germline CDR1 SEHNR, CDR2 FQNEAQ (reference sequence). V shed 5 bases and J 2 bases; nucleotides not matched to a gene: 14.

The chain links TRBV5-6 to TRBJ2-7; D uncertain. CDR1 and CDR2 (germline): SGHDT, YYEEEE. The V end was cut by 1 base, the J end by 7 bases, with 9 bases between. The CDR3 loop spans 12 amino acids. CDR3 region: CASSLTVWEQYF. CDR3 DNA: TGTGCCAGCAGCTTGACAGTCTGGGAGCAGTACTTC.

This rearrangement joins TRBV30 to TRBJ2-7; D is possibly TRBD1 (6 bases). The ends were cut back, 5 bases at V and 2 bases at J, with 13 bases in the middle. The CDR3 has 13 residues. The germline CDR1 and CDR2 sequences are GTSNPN and SVGIG (reference sequence). The DNA of the CDR3 is TGTGCCTGGCACCAGGGGTCAACCTACGAGCAGTACTTC. This sequence encodes CAWHQGSTYEQYF.